This T cell receptor (beta chain) was observed in a study of CD8 T cells in Susac syndrome. At the level of the study: Patients with Susac syndrome who were sequenced included more than 5 with active disease and 8 or 9 in remission. Susac syndrome patients were untreated, on corticosteroids with some adding intravenous immunoglobulin, or on intravenous immunoglobulin only.

CDR1 is LGHDT and CDR2 is YNNKEL in the germline V gene (reference sequence). The CDR3 has 16 residues. The V end lost 0 bases, the J end lost 4 bases, and 14 bases lay between the germline ends. With random hexamers, reverse transcription was performed on about 0.45 to 1 ug of RNA. Using its own MiXCR run on the immunoSEQ multiplex PCR reads, TCRdb lists one record per CDR3 protein. The sample consists of around 170,000 distinct CDR3 sequences, around 96% of them appearing once. Comment on this clonotype: Its antigen remains unknown.

Study-wide points: It was acknowledged by the study that relatively few individuals were included in its TCR sequencing and HLA analysis. In Susac syndrome, CD4+ T cell repertoires lacked any clonal expansion.

The sample taken for sequencing was CD4+ T cells from PBMCs. The receptor was derived from a human donor with Susac syndrome. The chain combines TRBV3-1 with TRBJ2-3, with TRBD1 as a possible D gene (6 bases). CDR3 DNA: TGTGCCAGCAGCCAAGAAAGGTGGGGGCGACCAGATACGCAGTATTTT. Protein product: CASSQERWGRPDTQYF.